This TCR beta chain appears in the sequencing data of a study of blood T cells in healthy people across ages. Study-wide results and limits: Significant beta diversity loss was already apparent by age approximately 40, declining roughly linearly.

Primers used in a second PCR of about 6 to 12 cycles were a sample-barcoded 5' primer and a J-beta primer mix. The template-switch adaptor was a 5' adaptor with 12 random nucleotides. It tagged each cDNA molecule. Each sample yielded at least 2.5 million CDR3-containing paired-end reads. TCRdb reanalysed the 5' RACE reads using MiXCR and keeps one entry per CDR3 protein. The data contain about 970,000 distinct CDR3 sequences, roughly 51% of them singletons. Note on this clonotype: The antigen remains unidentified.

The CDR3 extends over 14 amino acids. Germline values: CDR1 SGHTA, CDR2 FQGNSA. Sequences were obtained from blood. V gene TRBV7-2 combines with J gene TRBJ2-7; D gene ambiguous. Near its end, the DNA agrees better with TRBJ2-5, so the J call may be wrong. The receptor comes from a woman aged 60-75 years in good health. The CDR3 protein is CASSYGRPSETQYF. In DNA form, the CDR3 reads TGTGCCAGCAGCTACGGACGCCCGAGTGAGACCCAGTACTTC.